This T cell receptor (beta chain) originates from a study of human T cells and chemical hapten exposure. About the research overall: Small pooled library volume differences mainly caused per-sample TCR yield variation.

The time point was: patch test 3, about 24 weeks after DPC sensitization. The treatment is: therapeutic diphenylcyclopropenone sensitization with weekly scalp DPC. The donor pool consisted of alopecia patients aged 18 to 70 years, considered suitable for DPC. Ten or more counts support this clonotype. As the library was built, unique molecular identifiers were attached to individual cDNA molecules. Authors' data handling: Sample TCR counts, which ranged from about 23,224 to 700,000, had a median of approximately 96,000. TCRdb analysed the RACE reads with MiXCR anew, one entry per CDR3 protein. It is TCRdb's table, rather than the study itself, that gives the V and J calls and clone size. The sample includes over 65,000 distinct CDR3 sequences, over 8.5% seen only once; the top ten take 1.4%. Sequencing used whole blood, obtained in connection with sensitization to the hapten diphenylcyclopropenone (DPC). The receptor comes from a woman in her forties or fifties with alopecia areata. Some clones in this sample may be carry-over from other donors' samples.

Here the CDR3 reads CASSLDQGNYEQYF. CDR3 DNA sequence: TGCGCCAGCAGCTTGGACCAGGGGAATTACGAGCAGTACTTC. V and J are TRBV5-1 and TRBJ2-7; possible D gene TRBD1, 6 bases. The V and J ends lost 0 bases and 4 bases respectively, with 11 bases between them. CDR1 is SGHRS and CDR2 is YFSETQ in the germline V gene. This CDR3 comprises 14 residues.